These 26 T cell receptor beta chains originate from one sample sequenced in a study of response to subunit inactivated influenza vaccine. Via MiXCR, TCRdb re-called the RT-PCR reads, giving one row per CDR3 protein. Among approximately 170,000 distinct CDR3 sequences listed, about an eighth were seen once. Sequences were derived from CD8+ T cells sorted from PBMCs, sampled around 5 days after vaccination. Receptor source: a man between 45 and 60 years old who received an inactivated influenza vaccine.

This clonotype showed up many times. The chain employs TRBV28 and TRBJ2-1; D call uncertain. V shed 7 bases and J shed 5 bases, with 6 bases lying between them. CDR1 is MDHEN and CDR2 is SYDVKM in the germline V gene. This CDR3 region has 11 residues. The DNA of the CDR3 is TGTGCCAGCAACAGCGACAATGAGCAGTTCTTC. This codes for CASNSDNEQFF.

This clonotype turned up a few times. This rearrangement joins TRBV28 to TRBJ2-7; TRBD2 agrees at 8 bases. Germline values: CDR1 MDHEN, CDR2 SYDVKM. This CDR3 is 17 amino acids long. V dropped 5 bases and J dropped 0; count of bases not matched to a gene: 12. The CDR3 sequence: CASSLPSLTSDSYEQYF. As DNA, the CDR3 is TGTGCCAGCAGTCTCCCTTCCCTGACTAGCGACTCCTACGAGCAGTACTTC. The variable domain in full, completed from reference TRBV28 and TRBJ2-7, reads DVKVTQSSRYLVKRTGEKVFLECVQDMDHENMFWYRQDPGLGLRLIYFSYDVKMKEKGDIPEGYSVSREKKERFSLILESASTNQTSMYLCASSLPSLTSDSYEQYFGPGTRLTVT.

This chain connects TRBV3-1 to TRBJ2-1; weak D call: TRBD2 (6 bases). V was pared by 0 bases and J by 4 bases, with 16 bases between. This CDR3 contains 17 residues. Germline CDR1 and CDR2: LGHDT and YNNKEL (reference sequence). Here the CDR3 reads CASSQESRYGGYNEQFF. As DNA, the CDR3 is TGTGCCAGCAGCCAAGAATCGCGGTACGGGGGTTACAATGAGCAGTTCTTC.

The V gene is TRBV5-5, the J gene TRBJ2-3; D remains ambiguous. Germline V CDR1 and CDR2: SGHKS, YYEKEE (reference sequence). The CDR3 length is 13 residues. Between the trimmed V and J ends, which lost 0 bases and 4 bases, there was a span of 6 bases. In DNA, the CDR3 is TGTGCCAGCAGCTTGGATGTATCAGATACGCAGTATTTT. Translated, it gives CASSLDVSDTQYF.

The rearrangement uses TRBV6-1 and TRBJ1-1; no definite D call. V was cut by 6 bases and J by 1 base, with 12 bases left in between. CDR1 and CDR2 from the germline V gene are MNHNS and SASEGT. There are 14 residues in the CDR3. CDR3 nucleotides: TGTGCCAGCAGGACCATTCTTGAGAACACTGAAGCTTTCTTT. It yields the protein CASRTILENTEAFF.

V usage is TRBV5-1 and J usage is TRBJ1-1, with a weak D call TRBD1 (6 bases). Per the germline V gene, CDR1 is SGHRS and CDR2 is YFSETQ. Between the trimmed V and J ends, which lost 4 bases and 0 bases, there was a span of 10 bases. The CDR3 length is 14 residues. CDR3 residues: CASSGTGMNTEAFF. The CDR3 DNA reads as TGCGCCAGCAGCGGTACAGGGATGAACACTGAAGCTTTCTTT.

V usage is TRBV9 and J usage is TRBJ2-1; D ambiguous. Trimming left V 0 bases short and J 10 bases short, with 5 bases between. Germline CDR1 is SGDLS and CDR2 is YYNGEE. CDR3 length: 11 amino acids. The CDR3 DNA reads TGTGCCAGCAGCGTAGCTGGAGAGCAGTTCTTC. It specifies CASSVAGEQFF.

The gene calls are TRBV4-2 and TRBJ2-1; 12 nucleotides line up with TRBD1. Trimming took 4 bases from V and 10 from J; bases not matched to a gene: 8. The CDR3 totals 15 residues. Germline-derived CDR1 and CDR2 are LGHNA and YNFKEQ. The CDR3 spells CASSPGQGAVYEQFF. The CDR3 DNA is TGTGCCAGCAGCCCGGGACAGGGGGCCGTGTACGAGCAGTTCTTC.

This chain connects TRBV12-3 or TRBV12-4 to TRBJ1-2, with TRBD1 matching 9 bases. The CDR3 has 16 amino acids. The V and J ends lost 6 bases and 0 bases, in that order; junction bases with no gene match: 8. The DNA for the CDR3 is TGTGCCAGCAGCTTCTCGGACAGGGGAGCTAACTATGGCTACACCTTC. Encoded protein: CASSFSDRGANYGYTF.

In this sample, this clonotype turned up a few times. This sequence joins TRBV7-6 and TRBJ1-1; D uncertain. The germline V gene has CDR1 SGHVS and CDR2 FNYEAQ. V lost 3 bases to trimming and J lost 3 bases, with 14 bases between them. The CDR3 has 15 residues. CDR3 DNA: TGTGCCAGCAGCTTTACGGGGTTACGGGACACTGAAGCTTTCTTT. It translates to CASSFTGLRDTEAFF. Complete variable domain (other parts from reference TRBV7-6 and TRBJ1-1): GAGVSQSPRYKVTKRGQDVALRCDPISGHVSLYWYRQALGQGPEFLTYFNYEAQQDKSGLPNDRFSAERPEGSISTLTIQRTEQRDSAMYRCASSFTGLRDTEAFFGQGTRLTVV.

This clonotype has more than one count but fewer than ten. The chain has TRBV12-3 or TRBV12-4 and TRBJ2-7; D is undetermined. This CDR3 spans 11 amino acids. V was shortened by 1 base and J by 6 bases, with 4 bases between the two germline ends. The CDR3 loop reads CASSLGFEQYF. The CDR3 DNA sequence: TGTGCCAGCAGTTTAGGATTCGAGCAGTACTTC.

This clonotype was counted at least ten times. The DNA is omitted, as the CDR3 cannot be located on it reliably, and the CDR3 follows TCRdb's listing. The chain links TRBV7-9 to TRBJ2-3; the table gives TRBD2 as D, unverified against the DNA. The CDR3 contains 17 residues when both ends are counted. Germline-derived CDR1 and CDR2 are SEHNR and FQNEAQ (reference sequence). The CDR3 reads CASSFGQGLAGADTQYF.

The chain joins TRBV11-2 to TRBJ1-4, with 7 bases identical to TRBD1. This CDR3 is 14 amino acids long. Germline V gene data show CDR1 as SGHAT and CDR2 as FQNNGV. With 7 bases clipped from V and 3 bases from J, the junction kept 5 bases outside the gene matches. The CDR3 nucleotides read TGTGCCAGCAAAGACGGGACAGCTAATGAAAAACTGTTTTTT. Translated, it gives CASKDGTANEKLFF.

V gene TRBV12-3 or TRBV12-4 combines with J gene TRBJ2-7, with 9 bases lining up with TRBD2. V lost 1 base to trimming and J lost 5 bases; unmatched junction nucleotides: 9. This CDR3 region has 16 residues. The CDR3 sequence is CASSLGFWGGRDEQYF. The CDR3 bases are TGTGCCAGCAGTTTAGGATTCTGGGGCGGGAGGGACGAGCAGTACTTC.

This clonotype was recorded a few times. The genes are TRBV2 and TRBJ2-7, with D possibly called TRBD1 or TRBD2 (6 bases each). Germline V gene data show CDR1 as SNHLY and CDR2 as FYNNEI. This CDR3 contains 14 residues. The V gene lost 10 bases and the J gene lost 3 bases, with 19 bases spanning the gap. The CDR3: CATKRGELNYEQYF. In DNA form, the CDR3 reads TGTGCCACCAAGAGGGGGGAGCTGAACTACGAGCAGTACTTC.

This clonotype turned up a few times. The DNA for the CDR3 is TGTGCCAGCAGTTACAGCAGGGCTCCAAACTACGAGCAGTACTTC. It translates to CASSYSRAPNYEQYF. The rearrangement links TRBV6-2 or TRBV6-3 to TRBJ2-7, with a possible D match to TRBD1 (5 bases). The CDR3 is made up of 15 amino acids. Germline-derived CDR1 and CDR2 are MNHEY and SVGEGT. V lost 2 bases and J 3 bases, leaving 14 bases between the germline ends.

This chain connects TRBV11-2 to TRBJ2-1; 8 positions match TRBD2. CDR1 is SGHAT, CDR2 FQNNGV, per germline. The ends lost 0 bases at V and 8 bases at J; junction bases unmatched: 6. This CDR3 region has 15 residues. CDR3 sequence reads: CASSLEGLVFDEQFF. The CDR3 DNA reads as TGTGCCAGCAGCTTAGAGGGACTAGTCTTCGATGAGCAGTTCTTC.

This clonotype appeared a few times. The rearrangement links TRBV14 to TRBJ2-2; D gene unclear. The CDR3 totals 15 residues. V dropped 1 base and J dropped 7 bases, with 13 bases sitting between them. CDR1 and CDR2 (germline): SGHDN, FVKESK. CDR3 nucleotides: TGTGCCAGCAGCCAAGTCGGGCCCCGTTACGGGGAGCTGTTTTTT. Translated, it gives CASSQVGPRYGELFF.

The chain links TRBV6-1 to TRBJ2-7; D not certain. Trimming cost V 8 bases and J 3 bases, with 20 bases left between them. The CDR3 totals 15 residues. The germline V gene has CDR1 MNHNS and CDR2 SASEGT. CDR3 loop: CASHPTKTASYEQYF. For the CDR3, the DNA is TGTGCCAGCCACCCTACGAAAACAGCGAGCTACGAGCAGTACTTC.

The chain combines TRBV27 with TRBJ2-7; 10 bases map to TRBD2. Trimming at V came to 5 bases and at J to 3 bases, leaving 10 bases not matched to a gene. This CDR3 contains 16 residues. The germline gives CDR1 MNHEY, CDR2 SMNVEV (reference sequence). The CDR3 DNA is TGTGCCAGCAGTCCCCTGGGGGAGCGGGAGGGCTACGAGCAGTACTTC. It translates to CASSPLGEREGYEQYF.

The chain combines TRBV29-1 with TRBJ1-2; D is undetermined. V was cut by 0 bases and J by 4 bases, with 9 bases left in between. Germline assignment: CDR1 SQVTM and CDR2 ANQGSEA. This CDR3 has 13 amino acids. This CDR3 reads CSVEDASSYGYTF. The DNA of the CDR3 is TGCAGCGTTGAAGACGCAAGTAGCTATGGCTACACCTTC.

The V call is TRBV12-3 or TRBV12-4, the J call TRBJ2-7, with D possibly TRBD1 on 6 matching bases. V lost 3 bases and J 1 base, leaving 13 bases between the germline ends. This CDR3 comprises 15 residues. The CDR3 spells CASSFSGTPSYEQYF. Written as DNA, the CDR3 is TGTGCCAGCAGTTTTTCCGGGACACCTTCCTACGAGCAGTACTTC.

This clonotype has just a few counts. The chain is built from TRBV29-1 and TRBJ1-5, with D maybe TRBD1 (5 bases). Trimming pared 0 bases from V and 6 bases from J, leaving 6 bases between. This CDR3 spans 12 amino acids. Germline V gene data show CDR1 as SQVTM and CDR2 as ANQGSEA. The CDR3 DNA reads TGCAGCGTTGAAGATCAGGGTCAGCCCCAGCATTTT. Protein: CSVEDQGQPQHF.

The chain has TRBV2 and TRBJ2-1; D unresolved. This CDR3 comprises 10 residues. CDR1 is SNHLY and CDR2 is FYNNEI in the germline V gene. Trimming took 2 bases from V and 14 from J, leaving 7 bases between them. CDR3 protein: CASSEIEKFF. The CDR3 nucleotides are TGTGCCAGCAGTGAAATAGAGAAGTTCTTC. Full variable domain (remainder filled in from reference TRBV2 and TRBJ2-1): EPEVTQTPSHQVTQMGQEVILRCVPISNHLYFYWYRQILGQKVEFLVSFYNNEISEKSEIFDDQFSVERPDGSNFTLKIRSTKLEDSAMYFCASSEIEKFFGPGTRLTVL.

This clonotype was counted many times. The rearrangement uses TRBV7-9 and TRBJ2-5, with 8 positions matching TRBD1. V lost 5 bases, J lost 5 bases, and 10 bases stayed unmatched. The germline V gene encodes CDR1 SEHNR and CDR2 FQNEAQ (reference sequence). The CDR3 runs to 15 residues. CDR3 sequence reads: CASSPRDRMGETQYF. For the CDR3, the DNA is TGTGCCAGCAGCCCGAGGGACAGGATGGGTGAGACCCAGTACTTC.

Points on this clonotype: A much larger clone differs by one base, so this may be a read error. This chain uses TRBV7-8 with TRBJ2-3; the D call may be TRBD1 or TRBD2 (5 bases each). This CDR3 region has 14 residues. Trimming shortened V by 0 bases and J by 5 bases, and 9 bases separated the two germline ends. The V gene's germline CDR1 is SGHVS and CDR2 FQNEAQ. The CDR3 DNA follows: TGTGCCAGCAGCTTAGCGGGGGTGGGAGATACGCAGTATTTT. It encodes CASSLAGVGDTQYF.